This T cell receptor (beta chain) was captured by sequencing in a study of T cell repertoires in cytomegalovirus infection. The CDR3 runs 13 residues. CDR1 and CDR2 from the germline V gene are SGHVS and FNYEAQ. The germline V and J ends were trimmed by 8 bases and 8 bases, with 13 bases remaining between them. TCRdb fed the reads into MiXCR, producing one record per CDR3 protein. Of about 130,000 distinct CDR3 sequences listed, over 30% are singletons. Turning to this clonotype: Its matching antigen is unknown.

The sequenced sample was CD8+ T cells from cultured PBMCs, obtained from culture after CMV antigen stimulation. This TCR was recovered from a human donor in good health (CMV status not recorded). Some clones in this sample may be carry-over from other donors' samples. V is TRBV7-6 and J is TRBJ1-6, with TRBD1 as a possible D gene (5 bases). This CDR3 reads CASVDMADSPLHF. Here the CDR3 DNA reads TGTGCCAGCGTGGACATGGCGGATTCACCCCTCCACTTT. The full variable domain, its missing parts supplied by reference TRBV7-6 and TRBJ1-6, is GAGVSQSPRYKVTKRGQDVALRCDPISGHVSLYWYRQALGQGPEFLTYFNYEAQQDKSGLPNDRFSAERPEGSISTLTIQRTEQRDSAMYRCASVDMADSPLHFGNGTRLTVT.